The present TCR beta chain was sequenced within a study of blood T cell repertoires in COVID-19. Across the study: Collection of acute and convalescent COVID-19 samples took place in the United States, Italy and Spain.

The method was immunoSEQ multiplex PCR; TCRdb's version includes in-frame clones alone and lacks a portion of them. The repertoire holds 160,000 or so clones, with roughly four fifths as singletons. The CDR3 is 14 residues long. The germline V gene encodes CDR1 LNHDA and CDR2 SQIVND (reference sequence). Trimming stripped 3 bases from V and 6 bases from J, with 12 bases between. The TCR comes from a human donor in a cohort sampled during active COVID-19. Input material: peripheral blood. This chain uses TRBV19 with TRBJ2-1; D is possibly TRBD1 (6 bases). The CDR3 bases are TGTGCCAGTAGTATCCAACAGGGTACCAATGAGCAGTTCTTC. This encodes CASSIQQGTNEQFF.